This T cell receptor (beta chain) stems from a study of identical twins. The CDR3 runs 18 residues. Germline V gives CDR1 SGHAT, CDR2 FQDESV (reference sequence). V dropped 5 bases and J dropped 0; count of bases not matched to a gene: 12. TCRdb analysed the 5' RACE reads with MiXCR anew, one entry per CDR3 protein. The sample records 700,000 or so distinct CDR3 sequences, 21% being singletons. These data were also reused for a study on T cells expressing NK-cell markers. This second study notes: Among a handful of donors, these clonotypes also ranked first in the CD3+CD56-NKG2C+ fraction.

V gene TRBV11-1 combines with J gene TRBJ2-1, with 8 bases identical to TRBD2. The receptor was derived from a woman aged 18-29 years in good health. The sequencing input was PBMCs. The DNA for the CDR3 is TGTGCCAGCAGCCCATCTAGCGGGTGGACGGGCTCCTACAATGAGCAGTTCTTC. Its protein product is CASSPSSGWTGSYNEQFF. Drawing the rest from reference TRBV11-1 and TRBJ2-1, the complete variable domain is EAEVAQSPRYKITEKSQAVAFWCDPISGHATLYWYRQILGQGPELLVQFQDESVVDDSQLPKDRFSAERLKGVDSTLKIQPAELGDSAMYLCASSPSSGWTGSYNEQFFGPGTRLTVL.